This entry concerns a single T cell receptor beta chain. These data originate in a study of blood T cell repertoires in COVID-19. About the research overall: Samples came from the United States, Italy and Spain, spanning acute and convalescent COVID-19. The cDNA or gDNA used as material had been derived from T cells, B-cell-depleted T cells, or PBMCs.

The CDR3 has 16 amino acids. Germline lookup yields CDR1 MDHEN and CDR2 SYDVKM. V lost 6 bases, J lost 7 bases, and 12 bases stayed unmatched. Original handling: By means of reference gene primer amplification, nucleated cell counts were estimated. Only in-frame clones appear in the TCRdb table, and some are missing; sequencing was by immunoSEQ multiplex PCR. V and J calls and clone size follow that table, whereas D and trimming were derived from the DNA. The sample includes under 200,000 clones, roughly 86% of them seen just once. The chain couples TRBV28 to TRBJ1-5; 10 nucleotides line up with TRBD1. This TCR derives from an elderly woman in a cohort sampled during active or convalescent COVID-19. Material: peripheral blood. The CDR3 DNA is TGTGCCAGCAGCCAGGGACAGGGGAGGACCTGGCAGCCCCAGCATTTT. Translating it yields CASSQGQGRTWQPQHF. Full variable domain (rest looked up from reference TRBV28 and TRBJ1-5): DVKVTQSSRYLVKRTGEKVFLECVQDMDHENMFWYRQDPGLGLRLIYFSYDVKMKEKGDIPEGYSVSREKKERFSLILESASTNQTSMYLCASSQGQGRTWQPQHFGDGTRLSIL.